The subject of this entry is one T cell receptor beta chain. It has no known antigen specificity. No base quality values were provided; no much bigger clone lies one nucleotide off. The data are from a study of CD8 T cells in Susac syndrome (dated by TCRdb to the late 2010s). Study-level background: Of the Susac syndrome patients who were sequenced, eight were in clinical remission while about six had clinically active disease. CD8+ T cell repertoire clonality was compared between about a dozen healthy donors, approximately 14 Susac syndrome patients and approximately 16 multiple sclerosis patients. At blood withdrawal, Susac syndrome patients were therapy-naive, treated with corticosteroids (with IVIg additionally given to some), or treated with IVIg alone. Whether CD8+ T cell activation and differentiation in Susac syndrome was antigen driven was tested using repertoire sequencing.

The paper's findings and limits, for the study overall: In the total CD8+ and CD8+ TEMRA repertoires, sixteen and five Susac-specific public clones, respectively, were identified. The number of individuals in the TCR sequencing and HLA analysis was acknowledged as relatively small. Clonal expansion was seen in Susac syndrome CD8+ repertoires, peaking in CD8+ TEMRA cells and being greater in clinically active patients than in remitting ones.

Peripheral blood CD8+ and CD4+ T cells from healthy donors, Susac syndrome patients and multiple sclerosis patients were profiled using high-throughput TCR beta sequencing. The Susac syndrome patients fulfilled recently defined diagnostic criteria for either definite or probable disease. Bulk CD8+ and CD4+ T cells were purified by magnetic negative isolation, while CD8+ TEMRA cells were enriched using FACS. Blood was collected in EDTA tubes and processed within 24 hours, with PBMCs isolated through density gradient centrifugation. PBMCs intended for TCR sequencing were cryopreserved in liquid nitrogen and thawed later in a water bath at 37 degrees C. The sorted or isolated CD4+, CD8+ and CD8+ TEMRA cells reached a purity of at least 90%. RNA was extracted using the RNeasy kit, and roughly 0.5 to 1 microgram was reverse transcribed with random hexamers. The immunoSEQ multiplex PCR assay, which covers 54 Vbeta and 13 Jbeta segments, was used to amplify TCR beta CDR3 regions. PCR amplification bias was corrected using a synthetic template baseline for primer optimization and computational correction. The original methods were these. Reads were annotated to V, D and J genes according to IMGT and were analyzed with immunoSEQ Analyzer, with only productive sequences retained. Clonality was computed as one minus Shannon entropy normalized by log2 of the number of productive unique sequences. Public and private clones were assessed among the 100 most prevalent clones of each patient and control. Clones were defined as Susac-specific if absent from the healthy and MS cohorts, from 1052 published viral clones and from other ImmuneACCESS disease sequences. TCRdb redid the processing of the public reads, applying fastp at Q25 and MiXCR, and retained in-frame beta chains. CDR3 protein duplicates are merged, each entry listing the most common genes and DNA. The V and J calls come from TCRdb's annotation, not from the publication. The sample table records some 26,000 distinct CDR3 sequences; 93% of these occur just once. The ten biggest clones cover 0.63% of the sample.

This receptor was obtained from a human donor with Susac syndrome. Sample: CD8+ T cells from PBMCs.

In nucleotides, the sequence is TGCAGTGCTAGAGGGTGGAAGTATAGCAATCAGCCCCAGCATTTT. This translates into CSARGWKYSNQPQHF. In this chain, TRBV20-1 is recombined with TRBJ1-5, with the D gene call left open. From its cysteine to its phenylalanine, the CDR3 spans 15 amino acids. This entry keeps only the CDR3 DNA: 45 bases, framed from base 1. The V and J ends are trimmed by 1 base and 0 bases, leaving 10 bases between them. In the germline V gene (reference sequence), CDR1 corresponds to DFQATT and CDR2 to SNEGSKA.